This T cell receptor beta chain came from a study of shared clonotypes between healthy human individuals. The authors ran the assay at deep level. Assay: immunoSEQ multiplex PCR; the TCRdb copy retains only in-frame clones and omits some. The sample records about 1 million clones, around 74% being singletons. The junction had 11 bases not matched to a gene; V was cut back by 6 bases and J by 8 bases. CDR3 size: 15 residues. The germline V gene encodes CDR1 SQVTM and CDR2 ANQGSEA. V is TRBV29-1 and J is TRBJ2-1, with TRBD2 matching 12 bases. This clonotype was obtained from a young man in good health. The sample consisted of memory CD4+ T cells sorted from blood. Specified subset: CD45RA-negative fraction. This CDR3 reads CSVAPGTSGSDEQFF. For the CDR3, the DNA is TGCAGCGTAGCCCCCGGGACTAGCGGGTCGGATGAGCAGTTCTTC.